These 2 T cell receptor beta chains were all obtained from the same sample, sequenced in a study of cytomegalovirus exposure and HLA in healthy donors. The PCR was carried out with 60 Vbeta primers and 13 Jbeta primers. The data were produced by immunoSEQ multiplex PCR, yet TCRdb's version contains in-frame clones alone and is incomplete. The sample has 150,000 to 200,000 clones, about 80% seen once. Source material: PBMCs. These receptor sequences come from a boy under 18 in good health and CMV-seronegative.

CDR3 residues: CASSVDQGLQTQYF. The DNA for the CDR3 is TGTGCCAGCAGCGTAGATCAGGGTTTGCAGACCCAGTACTTC. The gene calls are TRBV9 and TRBJ2-5; perhaps TRBD1 as D (5 bases). V shed 0 bases and J shed 6 bases, with 12 bases lying between them. Germline CDR1 reads SGDLS; CDR2 reads YYNGEE. The CDR3 sequence is 14 residues long.

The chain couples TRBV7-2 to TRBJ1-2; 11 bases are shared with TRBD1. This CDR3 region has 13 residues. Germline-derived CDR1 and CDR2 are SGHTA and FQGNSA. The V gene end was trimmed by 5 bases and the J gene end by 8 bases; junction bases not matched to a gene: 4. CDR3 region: CASSPWTGGGYTF. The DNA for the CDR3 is TGTGCCAGCAGCCCTTGGACAGGGGGCGGCTACACCTTC.